This TCR beta chain was sequenced in a study of radiation and T cells in renal cell carcinoma. Study outcomes and limitations: From baseline, blood top tumor clonotypes peaked at 2 weeks post-radiation. Without pretreatment biopsies, baseline tumor clonotype presence was undetermined.

Germline CDR1 and CDR2: MNHEY and SVGAGI. Trimming took 4 bases from V and 9 from J, leaving 15 bases between them. The CDR3 is 14 residues long. Details on this clone: No antigen is known for it.

Sequenced by immunoSEQ multiplex PCR; TCRdb stores in-frame clones only, minus some. The profile shows roughly 160,000 clones, 88% of them singletons. Time point denoted: blood 4 weeks post-SBRT, at nephrectomy. Treatment given: 15 Gy SBRT to primary tumor, nephrectomy 4 weeks later. Nephrectomy followed 15 Gy stereotactic body radiation by 4 weeks. The sequence was collected from a woman aged 45-65 years with renal cell carcinoma. The J gene is TRBJ2-2, the V gene TRBV6-5; either TRBD1 or TRBD2 may fit D (5 bases each). The sequenced sample was blood, obtained from a patient whose treatment included radiotherapy and nephrectomy. The CDR3, as DNA: TGTGCCAGCAGTTCCCGGGACCCCGGCAGGGAGCTGTTTTTT. Translating gives CASSSRDPGRELFF.